The rows below give T cell receptor beta chains drawn from one sample of a study of cytomegalovirus exposure and HLA in healthy donors. Profiled with immunoSEQ multiplex PCR; TCRdb holds only in-frame clones, not every one. The sample yields 200,000 to 250,000 clones, roughly 83% seen once. Sequencing input: PBMCs. The receptors here all came from a woman aged 18-29 years in good health and CMV-seronegative. Both conserved end residues are part of each CDR3. D genes are given only for firm matches. Part of the rows lack a size; the others show once, few, many or a class for expanded clones.

V	J	D	size	CDR3	DNA
TRBV6-5	TRBJ1-1	NA	NA	CASSPLGKMNTEAFF	TGTGCCAGCAGCCCCCTGGGGAAGATGAACACTGAAGCTTTCTTT
TRBV5-6	TRBJ1-1	TRBD1	NA	CASSYIRGIDTEAFF	TGTGCCAGCAGTTATATCAGGGGGATCGACACTGAAGCTTTCTTT
TRBV5-1	TRBJ1-3	NA	NA	CASSSGSASGNTIYF	TGCGCCAGCAGCTCGGGTAGCGCCTCTGGAAACACCATATATTTT
TRBV5-4	TRBJ2-1	TRBD1	NA	CASSGQGNEQFF	TGTGCCAGCAGCGGACAGGGTAATGAGCAGTTCTTC
TRBV5-1	TRBJ2-6	TRBD2	NA	CASSTRLAGGRTGANVLTF	TGCGCCAGCAGCACCAGACTAGCGGGGGGCCGCACTGGGGCCAACGTCCTGACTTTC
TRBV18	TRBJ2-7	NA	once	CASSPDTSPYEQYF	TGTGCCAGCTCACCGGACACCTCCCCCTACGAGCAGTACTTC
TRBV6-1	TRBJ1-2	TRBD1	NA	CASSVGTDNYGYTF	TGTGCCAGCAGTGTTGGGACAGATAACTATGGCTACACCTTC
TRBV15	TRBJ2-3	NA	few	CATSRDTDTQYF	TGTGCCACCAGCAGAGATACAGATACGCAGTATTTT
TRBV7-3	TRBJ1-5	TRBD1	NA	CASSRDRNQPQHF	TGTGCCAGCAGCCGGGACAGGAATCAGCCCCAGCATTTT
TRBV2	TRBJ2-7	NA	NA	CASTGGGTPGTEQYF	TGTGCCAGCACCGGAGGGGGGACCCCCGGGACCGAGCAGTACTTC
TRBV19	TRBJ1-6	TRBD1	few	CASTRTGQGSPLHF	TGTGCCAGTACCCGGACAGGGCAAGGCTCACCCCTCCACTTT
TRBV30	TRBJ2-3	TRBD2	NA	CAWSVGRDTDTQYF	TGTGCCTGGAGTGTAGGGAGGGACACAGATACGCAGTATTTT
TRBV2	TRBJ2-5	TRBD2	once	CATTARGTSGSYLWETQYF	TGTGCCACCACTGCACGGGGGACTAGCGGGAGTTATTTATGGGAGACCCAGTACTTC
TRBV11-2	TRBJ2-3	NA	once	CASSLVVRKQYF	TGTGCCAGCAGCTTAGTCGTGCGGAAGCAGTATTTT
TRBV15	TRBJ2-1	NA	NA	CATSREGGMYNEQFF	TGTGCCACCAGCAGAGAGGGGGGAATGTACAATGAGCAGTTCTTC
TRBV20-1	TRBJ2-5	NA	NA	CSARDPPTQYF	TGCAGTGCTAGAGATCCCCCGACCCAGTACTTC
TRBV5-1	TRBJ1-1	NA	NA	CASSLGGENRAFF	TGCGCCAGCAGCTTGGGGGGTGAAAACCGGGCTTTCTTT
TRBV6-5	TRBJ1-1	NA	NA	CASSYSSAMNTEAFF	TGTGCCAGCAGTTACTCATCAGCGATGAACACTGAAGCTTTCTTT
TRBV4-1	TRBJ1-6	TRBD1	NA	CASSQGTGNSPLHF	TGCGCCAGCAGCCAAGGGACAGGGAATTCACCCCTCCACTTT
TRBV4-2	TRBJ1-4	TRBD1	NA	CASSQGTGDEKLFF	TGTGCCAGCAGCCAGGGGACAGGGGATGAAAAACTGTTTTTT
TRBV30	TRBJ2-1	TRBD1	once	CAWLLSGTGGNEQFF	TGTGCCTGGCTCCTATCCGGGACAGGGGGCAATGAGCAGTTCTTC
TRBV29-1	TRBJ1-2	TRBD1	NA	CSVARGRHGYTF	TGCAGCGTTGCCAGGGGGCGCCATGGCTACACCTTC
TRBV7-3	TRBJ2-1	TRBD2	NA	CASSFRTGGYNEQFF	TGTGCCAGCAGCTTTCGTACGGGAGGGTACAATGAGCAGTTCTTC
TRBV4-1	TRBJ1-2	TRBD1	NA	CASSQALQTGNYGYTF	TGCGCCAGCAGCCAAGCACTTCAGACAGGGAACTATGGCTACACCTTC
TRBV2	TRBJ2-7	NA	once	CASTPQPGVYEQYF	TGTGCCAGCACCCCCCAACCCGGGGTTTACGAGCAGTACTTC
TRBV7-9	TRBJ1-2	NA	NA	CASSLEVVTYGYTF	TGTGCCAGCAGCTTAGAGGTGGTTACCTACGGCTACACCTTC
TRBV6-1	TRBJ1-1	NA	NA	CASSEGNSWDTEAFF	TGTGCCAGCAGTGAAGGTAATTCCTGGGACACTGAAGCTTTCTTT
TRBV18	TRBJ1-3	TRBD1	NA	CASSPQQGATGNTIYF	TGTGCCAGCTCACCACAACAGGGGGCTACTGGAAACACCATATATTTT
TRBV5-1	TRBJ1-1	NA	NA	CASSLGIPLVNTEAFF	TGCGCCAGCAGCTTAGGCATTCCGCTGGTGAACACTGAAGCTTTCTTT
TRBV6-4	TRBJ1-1	NA	few	CASSGTDGRAFF	TGTGCCAGCAGTGGGACGGACGGCCGAGCTTTCTTT
TRBV9	TRBJ2-7	TRBD2	NA	CASSAGGLAGGEQYF	TGTGCCAGCAGCGCCGGAGGGCTAGCGGGAGGCGAGCAGTACTTC
TRBV10-2	TRBJ1-1	NA	NA	CASSDRQNTEAFF	TGCGCCAGCAGTGATCGTCAGAACACTGAAGCTTTCTTT
TRBV7-6	TRBJ2-2	NA	NA	CASRPGGLNTGELFF	TGTGCCAGCAGACCCGGGGGCCTCAACACCGGGGAGCTGTTTTTT
TRBV4-1	TRBJ2-5	NA	NA	CASSQGQGKETQYF	TGCGCCAGCAGCCAAGGCCAGGGGAAAGAGACCCAGTACTTC
TRBV7-9	TRBJ1-5	NA	NA	CASSLASVEQPQHF	TGTGCCAGCAGCTTAGCTTCGGTGGAGCAGCCCCAGCATTTT
TRBV28	TRBJ2-7	NA	few	CASSEASGLSYEQYF	TGTGCCAGCAGCGAGGCCTCCGGTCTCTCCTACGAGCAGTACTTC
TRBV2	TRBJ1-2	TRBD1	NA	CASSEAYGQGALYGYTF	TGTGCCAGCAGTGAAGCGTATGGCCAGGGGGCCCTGTATGGCTACACCTTC
TRBV5-6	TRBJ1-2	TRBD1	NA	CASIEQGGDGYTF	TGTGCCAGCATCGAGCAGGGGGGCGACGGCTACACCTTC
TRBV2	TRBJ2-1	TRBD2	NA	CASSPERGYNEQFF	TGTGCCAGCAGCCCAGAGCGGGGGTACAATGAGCAGTTCTTC
TRBV10-3	TRBJ2-7	NA	NA	CAISDFYEQYF	TGTGCCATCAGTGATTTCTACGAGCAGTACTTC
TRBV29-1	TRBJ2-5	NA	NA	CSVGAGTQETQYF	TGCAGCGTTGGAGCCGGGACACAAGAGACCCAGTACTTC
TRBV6-5	TRBJ2-7	NA	once	CASSKQGLDYEQYF	TGTGCCAGCAGTAAACAGGGTCTAGACTACGAGCAGTACTTC
TRBV5-6	TRBJ2-7	NA	NA	CASSLYSQGFSYEQYF	TGTGCCAGCAGCTTGTACTCGCAGGGCTTCTCCTACGAGCAGTACTTC
TRBV11-2	TRBJ2-1	TRBD2	many	CASSLSITPGLAYNEQFF	TGTGCCAGCAGCTTGTCCATCACTCCGGGACTAGCGTACAATGAGCAGTTCTTC
TRBV2	TRBJ1-2	NA	NA	CASSVFTRGYGYTF	TGTGCCAGCAGTGTTTTTACTCGGGGTTATGGCTACACCTTC
TRBV30	TRBJ2-2	TRBD1	NA	CAWSPTGGTGELFF	TGTGCCTGGAGTCCGACAGGGGGTACCGGGGAGCTGTTTTTT
TRBV7-2	TRBJ2-1	TRBD2	NA	CASSFTASGREEQFF	TGTGCCAGCAGCTTTACGGCTAGCGGGAGAGAGGAGCAGTTCTTC
TRBV20-1	TRBJ2-1	NA	NA	CSAQVWNEQFF	TGCAGTGCGCAAGTTTGGAATGAGCAGTTCTTC
TRBV11-2	TRBJ1-2	TRBD1	NA	CASSFRQGNGYTF	TGTGCCAGCAGCTTCCGACAGGGGAATGGCTACACCTTC
TRBV18	TRBJ1-3	NA	NA	CASSTSGAPGNTIYF	TGTGCCAGCTCGACGAGCGGGGCCCCGGGAAACACCATATATTTT
TRBV25-1	TRBJ2-2	NA	few	CASSDNGDTGELFF	TGTGCCAGCAGTGATAACGGGGACACCGGGGAGCTGTTTTTT